The 5 T cell receptor beta chains below were found in one sample sequenced in a study of blood T cell repertoires in COVID-19. TCRdb's table, derived via immunoSEQ multiplex PCR, lists solely in-frame clones and lacks some. The data hold roughly 360,000 clones, with roughly four fifths observed a single time. Sequenced: PBMCs or T cells enriched from blood (not recorded which). The receptors derive from a woman aged 45-59 years who had recovered from COVID-19.

The V and J genes are TRBV27 and TRBJ2-7; D gene ambiguous. The CDR3 loop spans 13 amino acids. Germline CDR1 and CDR2: MNHEY and SMNVEV (reference sequence). Trimming removed 2 bases from V and 1 base from J, with 6 bases in between. The CDR3 protein is CASSLGRSYEQYF. CDR3 in DNA: TGTGCCAGCAGTTTAGGGCGTTCCTACGAGCAGTACTTC.

The V and J genes are TRBV2 and TRBJ2-1; 13 bases map to TRBD2. Germline V gene sequence: CDR1 SNHLY, CDR2 FYNNEI. The CDR3 loop spans 15 amino acids. V was clipped by 1 base and J by 6 bases; unmatched bases: 0. CDR3 amino acids: CASSEGTSGSNEQFF. For the CDR3, the DNA is TGTGCCAGCAGTGAAGGGACTAGCGGGAGCAATGAGCAGTTCTTC.

The CDR3 here is CSVGQGISQPQHF. The CDR3 nucleotides are TGCAGCGTTGGGCAGGGGATCAGTCAGCCCCAGCATTTT. The chain combines TRBV29-1 with TRBJ1-5, with a tentative D call TRBD1 (6 bases). Germline assignment: CDR1 SQVTM and CDR2 ANQGSEA. V was clipped by 4 bases and J by 6 bases, with 13 bases between them. The CDR3 is 13 residues long.

The V and J genes are TRBV5-4 and TRBJ2-5; 9 bases match TRBD1. V shed 4 bases and J 5 bases; nucleotides not matched to a gene: 12. Germline loops: CDR1 SGHNT, CDR2 YYREEE (reference sequence). There are 16 residues in the CDR3. CDR3 region: CASSPRDRAGKETQYF. The CDR3 DNA is TGTGCCAGCAGCCCCCGGGACAGGGCGGGAAAGGAGACCCAGTACTTC.

This chain links TRBV15 with TRBJ1-3, with TRBD1 matching over 9 bases. CDR1 LNHNV and CDR2 YYDKDF come from the germline V gene (reference sequence). The CDR3 has 16 residues. J was trimmed by 2 bases and V by 3 bases; bases with no gene match: 5. In DNA form, the CDR3 reads TGTGCCACCAGCAGTTCCGGGACAGGGACTGGAAACACCATATATTTT. This translates into CATSSSGTGTGNTIYF. The whole variable domain, remainder taken from reference TRBV15 and TRBJ1-3, is DAMVIQNPRYQVTQFGKPVTLSCSQTLNHNVMYWYQQKSSQAPKLLFHYYDKDFNNEADTPDNFQSRRPNTSFCFLDIRSPGLGDTAMYLCATSSSGTGTGNTIYFGEGSWLTVV.